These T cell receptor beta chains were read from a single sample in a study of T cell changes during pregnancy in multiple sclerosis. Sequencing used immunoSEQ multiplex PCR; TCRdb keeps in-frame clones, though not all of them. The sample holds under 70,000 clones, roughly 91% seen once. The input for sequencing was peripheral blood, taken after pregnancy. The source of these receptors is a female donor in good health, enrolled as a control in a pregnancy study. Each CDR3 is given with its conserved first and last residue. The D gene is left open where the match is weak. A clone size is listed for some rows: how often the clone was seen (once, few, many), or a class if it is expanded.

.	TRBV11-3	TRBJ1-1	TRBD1	CASSDTGALNTEAFF	TGTGCCAGCAGCGACACAGGGGCGTTGAACACTGAAGCTTTCTTT
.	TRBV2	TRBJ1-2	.	CASSEALGRAGGYTF	TGTGCCAGCAGTGAAGCGCTTGGCAGGGCAGGCGGCTACACCTTC
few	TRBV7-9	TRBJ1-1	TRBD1	CASSLAQGAGAEAFF	TGTGCCAGCAGCTTAGCGCAGGGGGCCGGGGCTGAAGCTTTCTTT
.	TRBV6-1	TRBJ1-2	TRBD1	CASTPGQGTYGYTF	TGTGCCAGCACTCCGGGACAGGGGACCTATGGCTACACCTTC
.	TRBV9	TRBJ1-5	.	CASSVEPGVDQPQHF	TGTGCCAGCAGCGTAGAGCCAGGGGTGGATCAGCCCCAGCATTTT
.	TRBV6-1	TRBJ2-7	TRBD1	CASSDPRQGKVYEQYF	TGTGCCAGCAGTGACCCCCGACAGGGTAAAGTCTACGAGCAGTACTTC
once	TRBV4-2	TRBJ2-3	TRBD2	CASSQGTGGLAGVLDTQYF	TGTGCCAGCAGCCAAGGGACGGGGGGACTAGCGGGGGTATTAGATACGCAGTATTTT
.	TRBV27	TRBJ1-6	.	CASSFSQGYSPLHF	TGTGCCAGCAGTTTTTCTCAGGGATATTCACCCCTCCACTTT
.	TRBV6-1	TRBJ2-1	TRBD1	CATKDRGLTGEQFF	TGTGCCACCAAGGACAGGGGTTTAACAGGTGAGCAGTTCTTC
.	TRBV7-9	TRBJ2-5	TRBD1	CASSRDSTQETQYF	TGTGCCAGCAGCCGGGACAGCACCCAAGAGACCCAGTACTTC
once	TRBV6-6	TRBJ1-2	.	CASSSRTRTNYGYTF	TGTGCCAGCAGTTCCCGGACACGGACGAACTATGGCTACACCTTC
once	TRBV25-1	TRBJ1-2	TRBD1	CASSEGTGTYYGYTF	TGTGCCAGCAGTGAGGGGACAGGGACCTACTATGGCTACACCTTC
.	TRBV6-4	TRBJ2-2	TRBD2	CASSARAGHTGELFF	TGTGCCAGCAGTGCCAGAGCGGGACACACCGGGGAGCTGTTTTTT
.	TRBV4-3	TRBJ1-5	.	CASSQGNRVGQPQHF	TGCGCCAGCAGCCAAGGAAACAGGGTCGGTCAGCCCCAGCATTTT
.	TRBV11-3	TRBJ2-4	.	CASQKIAKNIQYF	TGTGCCAGCCAGAAGATAGCCAAAAACATTCAGTACTTC
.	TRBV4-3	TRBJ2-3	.	CASSQDRVDTQYF	TGCGCCAGCAGCCAAGATCGGGTAGATACGCAGTATTTT
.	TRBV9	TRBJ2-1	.	CASSRDTYNERFF	TGTGCCAGTTCTCGGGACACCTACAATGAGCGGTTCTTC
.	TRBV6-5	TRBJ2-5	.	CASSRGTAQETQYF	TGTGCCAGCAGCCGGGGGACAGCTCAAGAGACCCAGTACTTC
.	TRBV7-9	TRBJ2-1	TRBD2	CASSPKGGGRTNEQFF	TGTGCCAGCAGCCCGAAGGGCGGGGGGCGAACTAATGAGCAGTTCTTC
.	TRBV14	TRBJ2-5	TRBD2	CASSRKGGAGGPQTQYF	TGTGCCAGCAGCCGGAAAGGCGGTGCGGGGGGCCCCCAGACCCAGTACTTC
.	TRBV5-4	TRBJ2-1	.	CASSLVLNEQFF	TGTGCCAGCAGCTTGGTTCTCAATGAGCAGTTCTTC
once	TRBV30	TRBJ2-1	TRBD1	CAWSVGTGGHNEQFF	TGTGCCTGGAGTGTAGGGACAGGGGGCCACAATGAGCAGTTCTTC
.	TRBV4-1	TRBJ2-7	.	CASSQGGGIAYEQYF	TGCGCCAGCAGCCAAGGAGGAGGGATCGCCTACGAGCAGTACTTC
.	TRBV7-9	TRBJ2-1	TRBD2	CASSLGASGGAGLDEQFF	TGTGCCAGCAGCTTAGGGGCTAGCGGGGGGGCGGGTTTGGATGAGCAGTTCTTC
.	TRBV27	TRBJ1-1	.	CASIQRGYTEAFF	TGTGCCAGCATTCAAAGAGGGTACACTGAAGCTTTCTTT